The subject of this entry is one T cell receptor beta chain. The antigen is not known. Assay: immunoSEQ multiplex PCR; the TCRdb copy retains only in-frame clones and omits some. There are around 120,000 clones in the sample; roughly 85% occur only once, and 1.5% to 2% lies in the top ten. This record comes from a study of T cell responses to AZD1222 COVID-19 vaccine. Study-wide results and caveats: Close to half of spike-specific TCRs reportedly recognize unmutated variant regions. Baseline seropositivity occurred in only a handful of AZD1222 recipients. Most donors were white British and more were female, and clonal diversity was possibly underestimated.

V gave up 0 bases and J gave up 5 bases, with 14 bases separating them. The CDR3 has 15 residues. The germline V gene has CDR1 SGHKS and CDR2 YYEKEE (reference sequence). Sample: peripheral blood, taken on day 0 of AZD1222 vaccination. The source of this sequence is an adult in good health. This chain links TRBV5-5 with TRBJ1-2; weak D call: TRBD1 (5 bases). For the CDR3, the DNA is TGTGCCAGCAGCTTGGACAGGCAAACCGCTTATGGCTACACCTTC. Amino acids: CASSLDRQTAYGYTF.